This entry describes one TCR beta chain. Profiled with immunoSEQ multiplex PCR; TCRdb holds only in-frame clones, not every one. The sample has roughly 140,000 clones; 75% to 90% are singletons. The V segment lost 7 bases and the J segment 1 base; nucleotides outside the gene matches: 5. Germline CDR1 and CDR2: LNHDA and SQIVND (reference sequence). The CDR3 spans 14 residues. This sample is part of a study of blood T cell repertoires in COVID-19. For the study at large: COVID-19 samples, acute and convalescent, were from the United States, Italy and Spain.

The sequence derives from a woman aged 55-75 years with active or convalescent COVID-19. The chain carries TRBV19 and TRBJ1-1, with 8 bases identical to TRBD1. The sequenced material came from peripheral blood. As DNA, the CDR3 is TGTGCCAGTAAATCCGGGACAGGGAACACTGAAGCTTTCTTT. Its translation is CASKSGTGNTEAFF.